The T cell receptor beta chain described here comes from a study of blood T cell repertoires in COVID-19. Study-level background: COVID-19 samples from acute and convalescent phases originated in the United States, Italy and Spain. T cells, B-cell-depleted T cells, or PBMCs supplied cDNA or gDNA.

As processed by the authors: Reference gene primer amplification yielded estimated nucleated cell counts. Profiled with immunoSEQ multiplex PCR; TCRdb holds only in-frame clones, not every one. V, J and clone size reflect that table, while D and trimming were determined from the DNA. The table lists around 72,000 clones, about 91% of them singletons. Input material: peripheral blood. The receptor's source is a human donor with active COVID-19. The donor label of this sample is uncertain.

The CDR3 is CASSRGGGATYEQYF. Here the CDR3 DNA reads TGTGCATCCTCCCGGGGGGGCGGAGCGACCTACGAGCAGTACTTC. The chain couples TRBV3-1 (or the pseudogene TRBV3-2) to TRBJ2-7, with TRBD2 identical over 8 bases. Germline assignment: CDR1 LGHDT and CDR2 YNNKEL (reference sequence). The CDR3 totals 15 residues.